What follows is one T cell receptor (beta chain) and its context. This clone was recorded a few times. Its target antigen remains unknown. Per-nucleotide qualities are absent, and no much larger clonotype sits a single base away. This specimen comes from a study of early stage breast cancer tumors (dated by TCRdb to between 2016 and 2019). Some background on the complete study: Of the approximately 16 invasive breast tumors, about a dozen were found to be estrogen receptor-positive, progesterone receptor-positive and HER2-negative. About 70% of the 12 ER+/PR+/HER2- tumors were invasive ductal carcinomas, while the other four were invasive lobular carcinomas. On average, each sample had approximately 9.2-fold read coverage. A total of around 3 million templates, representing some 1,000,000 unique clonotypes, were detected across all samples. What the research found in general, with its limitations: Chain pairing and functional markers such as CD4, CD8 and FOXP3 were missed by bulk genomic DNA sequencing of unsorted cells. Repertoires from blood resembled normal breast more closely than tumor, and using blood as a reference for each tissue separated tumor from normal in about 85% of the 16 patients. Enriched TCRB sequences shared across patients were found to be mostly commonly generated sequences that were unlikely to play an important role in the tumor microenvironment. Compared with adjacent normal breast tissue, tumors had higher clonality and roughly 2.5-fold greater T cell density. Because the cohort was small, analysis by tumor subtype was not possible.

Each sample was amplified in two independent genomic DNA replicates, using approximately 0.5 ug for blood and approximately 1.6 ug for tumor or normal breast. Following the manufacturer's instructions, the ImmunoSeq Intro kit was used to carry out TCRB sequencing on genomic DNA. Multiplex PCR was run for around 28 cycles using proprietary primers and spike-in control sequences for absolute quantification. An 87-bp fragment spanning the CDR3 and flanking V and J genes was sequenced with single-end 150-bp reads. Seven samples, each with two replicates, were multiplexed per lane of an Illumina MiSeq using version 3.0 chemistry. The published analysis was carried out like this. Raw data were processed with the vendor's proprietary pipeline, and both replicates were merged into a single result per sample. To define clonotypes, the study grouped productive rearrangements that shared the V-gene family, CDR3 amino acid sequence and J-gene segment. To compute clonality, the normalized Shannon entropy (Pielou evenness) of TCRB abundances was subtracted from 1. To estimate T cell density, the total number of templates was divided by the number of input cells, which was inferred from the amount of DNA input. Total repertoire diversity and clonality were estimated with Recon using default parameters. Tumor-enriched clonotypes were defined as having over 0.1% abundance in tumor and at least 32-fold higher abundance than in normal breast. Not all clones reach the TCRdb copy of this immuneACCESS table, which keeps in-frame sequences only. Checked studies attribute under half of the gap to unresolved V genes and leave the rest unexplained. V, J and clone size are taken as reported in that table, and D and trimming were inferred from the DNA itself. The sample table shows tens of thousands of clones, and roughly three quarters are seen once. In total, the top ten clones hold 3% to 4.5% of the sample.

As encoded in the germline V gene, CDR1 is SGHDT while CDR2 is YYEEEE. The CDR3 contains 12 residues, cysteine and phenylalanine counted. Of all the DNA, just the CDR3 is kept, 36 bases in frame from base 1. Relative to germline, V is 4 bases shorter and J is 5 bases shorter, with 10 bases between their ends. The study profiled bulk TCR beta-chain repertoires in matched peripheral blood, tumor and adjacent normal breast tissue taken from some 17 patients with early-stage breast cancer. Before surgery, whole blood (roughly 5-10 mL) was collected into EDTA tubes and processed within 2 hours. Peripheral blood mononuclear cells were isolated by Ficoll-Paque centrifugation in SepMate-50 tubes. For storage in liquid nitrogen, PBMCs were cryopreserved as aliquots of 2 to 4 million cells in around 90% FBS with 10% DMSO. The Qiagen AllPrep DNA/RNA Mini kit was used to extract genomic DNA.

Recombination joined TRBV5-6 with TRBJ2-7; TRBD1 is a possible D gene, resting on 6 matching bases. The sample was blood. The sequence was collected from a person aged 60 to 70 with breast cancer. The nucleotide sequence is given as TGTGCCAGCAGCACCGGACAGCACGAGCAGTACTTC. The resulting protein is CASSTGQHEQYF. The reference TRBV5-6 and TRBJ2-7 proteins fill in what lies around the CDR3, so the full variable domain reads DAGVTQSPTHLIKTRGQQVTLRCSPKSGHDTVSWYQQALGQGPQFIFQYYEEEERQRGNFPDRFSGHQFPNYSSELNVNALLLGDSALYLCASSTGQHEQYFGPGTRLTVT.